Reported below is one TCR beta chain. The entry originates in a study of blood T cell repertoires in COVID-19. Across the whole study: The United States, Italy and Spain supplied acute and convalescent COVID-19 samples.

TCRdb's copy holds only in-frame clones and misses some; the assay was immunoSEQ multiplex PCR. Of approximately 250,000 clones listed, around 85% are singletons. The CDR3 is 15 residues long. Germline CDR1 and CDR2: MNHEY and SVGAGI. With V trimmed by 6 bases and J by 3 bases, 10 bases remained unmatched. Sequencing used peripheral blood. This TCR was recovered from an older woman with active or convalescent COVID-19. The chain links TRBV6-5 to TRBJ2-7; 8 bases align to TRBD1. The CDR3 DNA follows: TGTGCCAGCAGGCAACAGGGGGGTTACGGCTACGAGCAGTACTTC. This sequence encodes CASRQQGGYGYEQYF.